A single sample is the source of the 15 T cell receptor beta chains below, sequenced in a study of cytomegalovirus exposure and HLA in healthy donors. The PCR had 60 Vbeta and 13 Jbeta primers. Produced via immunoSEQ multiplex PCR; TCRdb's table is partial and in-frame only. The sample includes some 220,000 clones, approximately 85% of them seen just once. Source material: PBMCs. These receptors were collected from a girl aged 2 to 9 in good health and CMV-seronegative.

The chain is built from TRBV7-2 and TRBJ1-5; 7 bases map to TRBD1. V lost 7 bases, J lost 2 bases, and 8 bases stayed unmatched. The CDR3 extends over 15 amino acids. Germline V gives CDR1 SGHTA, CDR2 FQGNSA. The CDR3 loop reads CASTPTQGGNQPQHF. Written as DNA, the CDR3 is TGTGCCAGCACCCCAACCCAGGGGGGCAATCAGCCCCAGCATTTT.

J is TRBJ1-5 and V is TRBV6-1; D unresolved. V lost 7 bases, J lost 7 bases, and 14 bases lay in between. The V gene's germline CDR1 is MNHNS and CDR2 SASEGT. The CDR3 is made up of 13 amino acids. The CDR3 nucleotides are TGTGCCAGCACCCGGTGGGCTGAGCAGCCCCAGCATTTT. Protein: CASTRWAEQPQHF.

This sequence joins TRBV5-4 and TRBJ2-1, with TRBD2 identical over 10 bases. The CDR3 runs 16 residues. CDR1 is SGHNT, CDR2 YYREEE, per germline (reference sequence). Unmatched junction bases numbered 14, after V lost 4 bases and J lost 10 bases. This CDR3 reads CASSREGLAGVWEQFF. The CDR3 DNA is TGTGCCAGCAGCAGGGAGGGTCTAGCGGGAGTATGGGAGCAGTTCTTC.

The CDR3 loop is CASSQIRGGNTQYF. CDR3 coding DNA: TGCGCCAGCAGCCAGATCAGGGGAGGGAATACGCAGTATTTT. The rearrangement links TRBV4-1 to TRBJ2-3; D is perhaps TRBD2 (7 bases). Trimming cost V 3 bases and J 7 bases, with 14 bases left between them. Per germline, CDR1 MGHRA and CDR2 YSYEKL. This CDR3 is 14 amino acids long.

The DNA for the CDR3 is TGTGCCAGCAGCTTTACCGGGACAGCCTCCGCGAACACCGGGGAGCTGTTTTTT. Protein: CASSFTGTASANTGELFF. The chain carries TRBV7-2 and TRBJ2-2, with 7 positions matching TRBD1. V lost 3 bases to trimming and J lost 0 bases; unmatched junction nucleotides: 10. Germline loops: CDR1 SGHTA, CDR2 FQGNSA. The CDR3 is 18 amino acids.

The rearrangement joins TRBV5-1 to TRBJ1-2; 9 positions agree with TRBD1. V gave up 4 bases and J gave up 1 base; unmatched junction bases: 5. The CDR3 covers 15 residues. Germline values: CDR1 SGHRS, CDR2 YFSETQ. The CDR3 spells CASSGWTGDNYGYTF. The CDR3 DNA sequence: TGCGCCAGCAGCGGATGGACAGGGGATAACTATGGCTACACCTTC.

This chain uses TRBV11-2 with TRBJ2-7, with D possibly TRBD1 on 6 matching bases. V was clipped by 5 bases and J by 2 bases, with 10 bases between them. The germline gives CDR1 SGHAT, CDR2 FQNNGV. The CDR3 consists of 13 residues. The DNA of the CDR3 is TGTGCCAGCAGCCCTGGACAGACCTACGAGCAGTACTTC. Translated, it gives CASSPGQTYEQYF.

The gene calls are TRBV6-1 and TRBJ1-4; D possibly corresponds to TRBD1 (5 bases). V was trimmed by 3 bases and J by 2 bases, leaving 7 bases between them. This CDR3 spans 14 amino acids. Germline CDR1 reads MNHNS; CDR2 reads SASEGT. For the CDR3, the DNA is TGTGCCAGCAGTGACAGGGCCACTAATGAAAAACTGTTTTTT. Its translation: CASSDRATNEKLFF.

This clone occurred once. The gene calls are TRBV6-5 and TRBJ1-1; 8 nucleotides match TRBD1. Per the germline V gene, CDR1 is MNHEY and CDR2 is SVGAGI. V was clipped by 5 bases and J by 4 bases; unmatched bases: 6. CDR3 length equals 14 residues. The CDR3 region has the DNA TGTGCCAGCAGTCCTACAGGGGGGGGCACTGAAGCTTTCTTT. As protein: CASSPTGGGTEAFF.

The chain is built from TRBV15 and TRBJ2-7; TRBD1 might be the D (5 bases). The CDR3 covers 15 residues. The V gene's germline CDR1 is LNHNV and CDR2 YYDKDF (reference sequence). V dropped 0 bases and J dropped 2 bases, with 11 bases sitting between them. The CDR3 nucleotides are TGTGCCACCAGCAGAGATGGGGCAAGGGCCTACGAGCAGTACTTC. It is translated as CATSRDGARAYEQYF.

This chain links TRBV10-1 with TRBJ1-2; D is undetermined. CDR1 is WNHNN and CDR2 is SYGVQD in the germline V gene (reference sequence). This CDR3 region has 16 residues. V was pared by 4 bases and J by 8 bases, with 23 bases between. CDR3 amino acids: CASSVARDTPFRGYTF. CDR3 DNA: TGCGCCAGCAGTGTGGCCAGAGACACGCCGTTTCGAGGCTACACCTTC.

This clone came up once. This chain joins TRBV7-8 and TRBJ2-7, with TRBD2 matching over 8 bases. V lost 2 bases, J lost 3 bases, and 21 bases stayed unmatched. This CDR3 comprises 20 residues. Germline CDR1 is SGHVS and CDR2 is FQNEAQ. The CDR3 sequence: CASSLIRLPPGLGPFYEQYF. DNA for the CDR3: TGTGCCAGCAGCTTAATCCGTTTACCCCCGGGACTAGGACCGTTCTACGAGCAGTACTTC.

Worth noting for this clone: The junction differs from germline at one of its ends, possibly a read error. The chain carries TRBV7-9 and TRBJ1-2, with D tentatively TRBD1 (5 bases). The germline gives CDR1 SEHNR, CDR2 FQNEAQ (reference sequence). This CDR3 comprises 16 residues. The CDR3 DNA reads TGTTCCAGCAGCCTAAAGGGGTCGGAGTTGTTTTCTGGTTACACCTTC. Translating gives CSSSLKGSELFSGYTF.

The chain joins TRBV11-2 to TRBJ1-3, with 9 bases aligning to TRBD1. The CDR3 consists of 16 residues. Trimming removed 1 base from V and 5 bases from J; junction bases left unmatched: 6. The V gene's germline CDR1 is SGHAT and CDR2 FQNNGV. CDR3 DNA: TGTGCCAGCAGCTTAGTAGGACAGGGGACGAGAAACACCATATATTTT. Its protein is CASSLVGQGTRNTIYF.

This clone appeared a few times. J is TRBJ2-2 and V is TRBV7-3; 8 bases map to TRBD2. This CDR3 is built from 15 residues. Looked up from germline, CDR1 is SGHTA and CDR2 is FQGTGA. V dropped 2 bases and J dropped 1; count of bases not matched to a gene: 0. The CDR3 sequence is CASSLAGGNTGELFF. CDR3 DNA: TGTGCCAGCAGCTTAGCGGGGGGGAACACCGGGGAGCTGTTTTTT.